The source of this TCR beta chain is a study of shared clonotypes between healthy human individuals. Study-wide background: Each donor's CD4 naive and CD4 memory cells filled three plates apiece, CD8 naive two, and CD8 memory one.

The authors divided CD4+ cells into CD45RA+ naive and CD45RA-negative memory subsets. Sorted-subset replicate PCRs used approximately 190 ng of genomic DNA. This amount corresponded to 30,000 to 35,000 T cell genomes. Clones were read by immunoSEQ multiplex PCR, and TCRdb kept only the in-frame ones, dropping some. The sample has some 660,000 clones; roughly 73% are singletons. In germline, CDR1 is GTSNPN, CDR2 SVGIG (reference sequence). The CDR3 has 13 residues. The junction had 4 bases not matched to a gene; V was cut back by 6 bases and J by 0 bases. Sequenced: memory CD4+ T cells sorted from blood. Subset noted: CD45RA-negative fraction. This chain joins TRBV30 and TRBJ1-1; 7 nucleotides match TRBD1. This clonotype was obtained from a woman in her 30s in good health. For the CDR3, the DNA is TGTGCCTGCAAACAGGGGATGAACACTGAAGCTTTCTTT. The encoded protein is CACKQGMNTEAFF. Combining the CDR3 with reference TRBV30 and TRBJ1-1 gives the whole variable domain SQTIHQWPATLVQPVGSPLSLECTVEGTSNPNLYWYRQAAGRGLQLLFYSVGIGQISSEVPQNLSASRPQDRQFILSSKKLLLSDSGFYLCACKQGMNTEAFFGQGTRLTVV.